The clone carrying this TCR beta chain was detected a few times. No antigen is known for it. The authors reverse transcribed all of the isolated RNA, so sequencing captured expressed TCRB transcripts. TCRdb's copy holds only in-frame clones and misses some; the assay was immunoSEQ multiplex PCR. The sample holds 200,000 to 250,000 clones, 7.5% to 10% seen once. The V end was cut by 0 bases, the J end by 8 bases, with 20 bases between. CDR1 and CDR2 (germline): SGHNT, YYREEE (reference sequence). CDR3 length: 16 amino acids. A heparinised blood draw that averaged approximately 120 mL was obtained once from each donor. Via CD45RO/CCR7/CD25/CD127/CD95/CD27, cells of the CD4+ naive, central memory, regulatory and stem cell-like memory subsets were sorted. The data derive from a study of beta chain features in type 1 diabetes. Study findings and constraints: These data did not resolve whether HLA type affects TCRB rearrangement. In all four CD4+ subsets, TCRB CDR3 length was significantly, moderately reduced in type 1 diabetes.

This TCR was recovered from a young woman in good health. This chain uses TRBV5-4 with TRBJ1-2; perhaps TRBD1 as D (5 bases). Input material: naive CD4+ T cells from blood. The CDR3 DNA sequence: TGTGCCAGCAGCTTGGGGGCAGGGCTTACCGTTAAGGGCTACACCTTC. The encoded protein is CASSLGAGLTVKGYTF.